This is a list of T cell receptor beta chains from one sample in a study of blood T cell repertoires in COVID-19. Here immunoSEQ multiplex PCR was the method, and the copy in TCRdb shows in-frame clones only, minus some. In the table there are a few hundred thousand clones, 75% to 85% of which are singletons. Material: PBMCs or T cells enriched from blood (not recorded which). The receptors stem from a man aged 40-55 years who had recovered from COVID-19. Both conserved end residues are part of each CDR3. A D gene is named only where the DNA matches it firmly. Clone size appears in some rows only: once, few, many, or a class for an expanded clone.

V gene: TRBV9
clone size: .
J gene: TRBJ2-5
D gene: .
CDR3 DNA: TGTGCCAGCAGCGTAGTGGGCAGTTACCAAGAGACCCAGTACTTC
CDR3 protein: CASSVVGSYQETQYF

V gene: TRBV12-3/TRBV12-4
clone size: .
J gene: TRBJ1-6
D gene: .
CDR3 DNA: TGTGCCAGCAGGGGGGGACCTCACGCCCTCCACTTT
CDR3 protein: CASRGGPHALHF

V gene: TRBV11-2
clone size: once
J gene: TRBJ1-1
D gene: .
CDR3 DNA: TGTGCCAGCAGTTTGAGTGGGAGGACCCGGAACACTGAAGCTTTCTTT
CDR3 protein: CASSLSGRTRNTEAFF

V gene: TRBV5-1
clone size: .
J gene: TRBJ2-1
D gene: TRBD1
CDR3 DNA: TGCGCCAGCAGCTCCAGACAGGGGGATGAGCAGTTCTTC
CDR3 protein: CASSSRQGDEQFF

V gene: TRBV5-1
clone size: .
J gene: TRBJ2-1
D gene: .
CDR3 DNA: TGCGCCAGCAGCTTGTTGGCGGGGAACAATGAGCAGTTCTTC
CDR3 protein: CASSLLAGNNEQFF

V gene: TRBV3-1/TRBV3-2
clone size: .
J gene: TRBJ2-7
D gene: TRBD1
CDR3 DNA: TGTGCCAGCAGCAGTAGCGGCGGGACAGGGGGCCGTCAACGCTACGAGCAGTACTTC
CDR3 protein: CASSSSGGTGGRQRYEQYF

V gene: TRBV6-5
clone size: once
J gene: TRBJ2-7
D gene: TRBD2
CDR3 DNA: TGTGCCACGACTAGCGGAGGGAGAGAGCAGTACTTC
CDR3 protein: CATTSGGREQYF

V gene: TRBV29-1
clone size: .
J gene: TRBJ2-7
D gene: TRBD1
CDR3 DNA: TGCAGCGTTGTGGCGGGACAGGGGGCGAACGAGCAGTACTTC
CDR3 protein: CSVVAGQGANEQYF

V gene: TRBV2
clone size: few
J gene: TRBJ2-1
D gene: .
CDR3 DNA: TGTGCCAGCAGTTATTACAATGAGCAGTTCTTC
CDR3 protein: CASSYYNEQFF

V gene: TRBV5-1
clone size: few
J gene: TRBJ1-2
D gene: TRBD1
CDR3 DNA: TGCGCCAGCAGCTACGGGACAGGGGGCTATGGCTACACCTTC
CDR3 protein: CASSYGTGGYGYTF

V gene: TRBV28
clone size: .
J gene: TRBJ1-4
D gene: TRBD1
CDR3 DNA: TGTGCCAGCAGTTCCCCGGACAGGGTGTCTGACCGGGGTGAAAAACTGTTTTTT
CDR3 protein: CASSSPDRVSDRGEKLFF

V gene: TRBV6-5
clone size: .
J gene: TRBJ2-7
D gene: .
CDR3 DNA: TGTGCCAGCAGTTCCCCACGAGGCGAGCAGTACTTC
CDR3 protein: CASSSPRGEQYF

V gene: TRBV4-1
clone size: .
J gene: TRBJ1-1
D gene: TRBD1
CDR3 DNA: TGCGCCAGCAGCCACGGACAGGGGAACACTGAAGCTTTCTTT
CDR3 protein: CASSHGQGNTEAFF

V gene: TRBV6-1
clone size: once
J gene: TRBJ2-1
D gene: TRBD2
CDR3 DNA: TGTGCCAGCAGTGAAGTTGGGCTAGCGGGGGGTTGGAGTGAGCAGTTCTTC
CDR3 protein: CASSEVGLAGGWSEQFF

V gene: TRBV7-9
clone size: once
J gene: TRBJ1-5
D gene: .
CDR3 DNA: TGTGCCAGCAGCGACACAGGGAGCGGTATTCAGCCCCAGCATTTT
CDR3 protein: CASSDTGSGIQPQHF

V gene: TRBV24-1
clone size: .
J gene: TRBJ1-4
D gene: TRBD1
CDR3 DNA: TGTGCCACCAGTGATTTGATTTCTAGTGTAGGGACAGGGGACTTCGGGACTAATGAAAAACTGTTTTTT
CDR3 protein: CATSDLISSVGTGDFGTNEKLFF

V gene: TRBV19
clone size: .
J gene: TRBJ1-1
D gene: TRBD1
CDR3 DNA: TGTGCCAGTAGTGGGGACAGGGGGCGCGAAGTTTACCTGAACACTGAAGCTTTCTTT
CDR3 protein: CASSGDRGREVYLNTEAFF

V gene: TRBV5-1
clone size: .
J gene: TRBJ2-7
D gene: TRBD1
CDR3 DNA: TGCGCCAGCAGCAAGGGACAGGTCCCCTACGAGCAGTACTTC
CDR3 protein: CASSKGQVPYEQYF

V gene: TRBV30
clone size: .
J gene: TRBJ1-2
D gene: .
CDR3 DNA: TGTGCCTGGACGGTGGGGGGGGATGGCTACACCTTC
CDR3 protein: CAWTVGGDGYTF

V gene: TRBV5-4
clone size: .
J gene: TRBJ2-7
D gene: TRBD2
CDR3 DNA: TGTGCCAGCAGCTTGGACGGGGGGGCTGACGAGCAGTACTTC
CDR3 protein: CASSLDGGADEQYF

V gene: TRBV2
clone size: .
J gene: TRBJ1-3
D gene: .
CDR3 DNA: TGTGCCACCCAGGAGGACTCTGGAAACACCATATATTTT
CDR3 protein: CATQEDSGNTIYF

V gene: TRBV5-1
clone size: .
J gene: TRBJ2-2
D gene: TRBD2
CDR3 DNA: TGCGCCAGCAGCTTTAGCGGGAGAGGCACCGGGGAGCTGTTTTTT
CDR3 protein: CASSFSGRGTGELFF

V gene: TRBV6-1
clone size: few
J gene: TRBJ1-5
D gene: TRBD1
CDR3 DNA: TGTGCCAGCAGTGACCGCGGACAGGGCGGCTGGCAGCCCCAGCATTTT
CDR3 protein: CASSDRGQGGWQPQHF

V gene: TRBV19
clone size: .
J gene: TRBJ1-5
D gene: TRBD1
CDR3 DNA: TGTGCCAGTAGTATATCTCATGGGACAGGCTTGGGTCAGCCCCAGCATTTT
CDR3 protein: CASSISHGTGLGQPQHF

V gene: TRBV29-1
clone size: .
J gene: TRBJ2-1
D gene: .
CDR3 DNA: .
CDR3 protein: CSVGAGTERVF

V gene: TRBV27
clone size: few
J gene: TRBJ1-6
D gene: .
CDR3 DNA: TGTGCCAGCAGACTATCGGAAGACCCGTCGTATAATTCACCCCTCCACTTT
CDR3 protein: CASRLSEDPSYNSPLHF

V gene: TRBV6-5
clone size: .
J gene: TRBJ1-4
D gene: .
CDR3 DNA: TGTGCCAGCAGTCCCTATACCAGGGAATACGAAAAACTGTTTTTT
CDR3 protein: CASSPYTREYEKLFF

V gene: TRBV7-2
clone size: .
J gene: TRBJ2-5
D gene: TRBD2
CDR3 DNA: TGTGCCAGCAGCTTAGGGGGACTAGCGAGCGGGGCGGGGGGCCAGTACTTC
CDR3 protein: CASSLGGLASGAGGQYF

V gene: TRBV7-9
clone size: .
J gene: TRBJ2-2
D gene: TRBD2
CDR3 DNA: TGTGCCAGCAGCCCTCCCGGACTAGCGAGCACCGGGGAGCTGTTTTTT
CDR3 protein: CASSPPGLASTGELFF

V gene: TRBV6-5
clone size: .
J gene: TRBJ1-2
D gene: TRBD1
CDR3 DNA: TGTGCCAGCAGTCCCCGGACAGGGGGCTATGGCTACACCTTC
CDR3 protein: CASSPRTGGYGYTF

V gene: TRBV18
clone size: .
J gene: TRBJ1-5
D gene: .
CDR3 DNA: TGTGCCAGCTCCCTTGGGGGGATAAATCAGCCCCAGCATTTT
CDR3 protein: CASSLGGINQPQHF

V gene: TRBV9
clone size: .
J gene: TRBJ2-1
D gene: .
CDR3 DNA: TGTGCCAGCAGCCGCGCAGGTTCCTCCTACAATGAGCAGTTCTTC
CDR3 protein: CASSRAGSSYNEQFF

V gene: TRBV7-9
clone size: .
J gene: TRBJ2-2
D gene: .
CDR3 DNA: TGTGCCAGCAGCTTAGCAGCTGGGGAGCTGTTTTTT
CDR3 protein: CASSLAAGELFF

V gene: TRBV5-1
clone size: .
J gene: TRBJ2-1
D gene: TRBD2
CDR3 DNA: TGCGCCAGCAGCTTGAGATCACTTAGCGGGAGGCCCTACAATGAGCAGTTCTTC
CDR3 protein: CASSLRSLSGRPYNEQFF

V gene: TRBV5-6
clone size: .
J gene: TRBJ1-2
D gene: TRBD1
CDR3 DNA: TGTGCCAGCAGCCCCGGTGAGGTTTTGGGACAGGGGTATAGCGGCTACACCTTC
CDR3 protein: CASSPGEVLGQGYSGYTF

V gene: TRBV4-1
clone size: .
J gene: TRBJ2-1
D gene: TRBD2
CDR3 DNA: TGCGCCAGCAGCCAGGGACTAGCGGGAGGGTCCCCATCGTTAACGTTCTTC
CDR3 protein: CASSQGLAGGSPSLTFF

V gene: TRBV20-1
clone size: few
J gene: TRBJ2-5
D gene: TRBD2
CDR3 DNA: TGCAGTGCTAGTAATAGCGGGGACCAAGAGACCCAGTACTTC
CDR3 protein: CSASNSGDQETQYF

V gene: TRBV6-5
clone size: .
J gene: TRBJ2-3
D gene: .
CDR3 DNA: TGTGCCAGCAGTTCGACAGGCAAGCGGGAAGATACGCAGTATTTT
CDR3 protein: CASSSTGKREDTQYF

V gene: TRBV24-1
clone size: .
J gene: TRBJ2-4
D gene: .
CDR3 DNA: TGTGCCACCAGTGATCCTCCCGTTCTACAAAACATTCAGTACTTC
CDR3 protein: CATSDPPVLQNIQYF

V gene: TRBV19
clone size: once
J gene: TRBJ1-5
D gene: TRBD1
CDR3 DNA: TGTGCCAGTAATGTGGGGGGACAGGGGGTTCAGCCCCAGCATTTT
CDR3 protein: CASNVGGQGVQPQHF

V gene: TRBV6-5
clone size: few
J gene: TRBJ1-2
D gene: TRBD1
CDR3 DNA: TGTGCCAGCAGCCCAACGGGACAGGGGGCCGATGGCTACACCTTC
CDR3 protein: CASSPTGQGADGYTF

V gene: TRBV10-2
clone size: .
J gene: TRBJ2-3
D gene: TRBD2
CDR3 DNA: TGCGCCAGCAGTGAGTCTCGGACTAGCGGGTTTCGTACAGATACGCAGTATTTT
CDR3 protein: CASSESRTSGFRTDTQYF

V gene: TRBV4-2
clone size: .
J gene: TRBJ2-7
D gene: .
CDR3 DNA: TGTGCCAGCAGCCCTCCCCAATCAATAGCGTCCCACGAGCAGTACTTC
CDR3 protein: CASSPPQSIASHEQYF

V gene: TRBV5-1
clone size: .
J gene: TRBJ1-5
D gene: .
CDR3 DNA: TGCGCCAGCAGCCCGGACAGCCCCCTTCAGCCCCAGCATTTT
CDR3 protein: CASSPDSPLQPQHF

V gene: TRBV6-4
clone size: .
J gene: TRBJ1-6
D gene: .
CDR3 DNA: TGTGCCAGCTCCTCTAGGTATAATTCACCCCTCCACTTT
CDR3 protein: CASSSRYNSPLHF